The present T cell receptor beta chain was sequenced within a study of T-cell reconstitution after alpha-beta-depleted transplantation in children. Many counts were recorded for this clonotype. As yet, its antigen is unknown. Study findings and constraints: About two months after transplant, alpha-beta T cells reportedly came from several hundred expanded graft clones. Counts and diversity of T cells one year after transplant came mostly from newly produced T cells. Recipient T cells and thymic progenitors that survived gave rise to the high TCRbeta diversity observed at day 60 in some patients.

The V segment lost 7 bases and the J segment 4 bases; nucleotides outside the gene matches: 10. CDR1 LNHDA and CDR2 SQIVND come from the germline V gene (reference sequence). CDR3 length equals 16 residues. Unique molecular identifiers were incorporated into the prepared TCRbeta library. MiXCR, applied by TCRdb to the PCR reads, yields one record per CDR3 protein. The sample has about 300,000 distinct CDR3 sequences, over 9% seen once. This receptor was obtained from a boy younger than two with acute myeloid leukemia, due to receive a stem cell transplant. The sample here was PBMCs, taken before TCRalphabeta/CD19-depleted stem cell transplant. The chain combines TRBV19 with TRBJ2-1; 10 nucleotides align to TRBD2. The CDR3 protein is CASTEREGSKYNEQFF. The CDR3 DNA sequence: TGTGCCAGTACCGAGCGGGAGGGAAGCAAATACAATGAGCAGTTCTTC.